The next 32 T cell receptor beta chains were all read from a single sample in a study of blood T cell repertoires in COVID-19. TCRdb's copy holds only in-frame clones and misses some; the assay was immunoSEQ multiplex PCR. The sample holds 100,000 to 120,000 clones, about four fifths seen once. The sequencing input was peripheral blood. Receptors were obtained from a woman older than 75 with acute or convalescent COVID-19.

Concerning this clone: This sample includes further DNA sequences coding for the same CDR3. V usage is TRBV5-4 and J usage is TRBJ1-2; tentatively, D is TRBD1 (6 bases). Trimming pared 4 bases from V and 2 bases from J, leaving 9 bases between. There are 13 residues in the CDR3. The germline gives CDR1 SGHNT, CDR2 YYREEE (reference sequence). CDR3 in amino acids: CASSPDRNYGYTF. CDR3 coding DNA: TGTGCCAGCAGCCCAGACAGGAACTATGGCTACACCTTC.

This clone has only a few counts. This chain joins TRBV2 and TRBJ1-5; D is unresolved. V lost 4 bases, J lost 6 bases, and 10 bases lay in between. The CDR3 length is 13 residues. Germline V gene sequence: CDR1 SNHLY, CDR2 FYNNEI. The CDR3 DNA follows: TGTGCCAGCAGTGCAGGAATCGGTCAGCCCCAGCATTTT. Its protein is CASSAGIGQPQHF. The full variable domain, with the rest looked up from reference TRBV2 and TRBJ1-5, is EPEVTQTPSHQVTQMGQEVILRCVPISNHLYFYWYRQILGQKVEFLVSFYNNEISEKSEIFDDQFSVERPDGSNFTLKIRSTKLEDSAMYFCASSAGIGQPQHFGDGTRLSIL.

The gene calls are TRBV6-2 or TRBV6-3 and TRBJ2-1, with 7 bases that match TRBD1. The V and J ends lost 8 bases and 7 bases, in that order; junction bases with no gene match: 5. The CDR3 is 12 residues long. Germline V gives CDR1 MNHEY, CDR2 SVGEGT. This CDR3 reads CASGPQGNEQFF. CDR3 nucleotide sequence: TGTGCCAGCGGCCCACAGGGGAATGAGCAGTTCTTC.

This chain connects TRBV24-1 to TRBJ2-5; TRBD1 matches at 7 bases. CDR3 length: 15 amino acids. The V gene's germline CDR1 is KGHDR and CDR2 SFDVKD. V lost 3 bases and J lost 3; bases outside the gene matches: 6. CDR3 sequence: CATSDPGTDKETQYF. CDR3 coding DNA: TGTGCCACCAGTGATCCCGGGACAGACAAAGAGACCCAGTACTTC.

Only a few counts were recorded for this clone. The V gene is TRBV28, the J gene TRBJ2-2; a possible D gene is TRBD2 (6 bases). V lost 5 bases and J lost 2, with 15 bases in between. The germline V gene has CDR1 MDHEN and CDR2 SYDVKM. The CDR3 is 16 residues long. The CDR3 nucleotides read TGTGCCAGCAGTCCGGAGGGAGCGGGCAACACCGGGGAGCTGTTTTTT. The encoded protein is CASSPEGAGNTGELFF.

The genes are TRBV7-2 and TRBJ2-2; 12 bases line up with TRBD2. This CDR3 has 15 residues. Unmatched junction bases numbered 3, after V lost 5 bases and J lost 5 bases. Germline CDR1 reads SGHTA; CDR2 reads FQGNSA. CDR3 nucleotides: TGTGCCAGCAGCCCAGGACTAGCGGGAACCGGGGAGCTGTTTTTT. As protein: CASSPGLAGTGELFF. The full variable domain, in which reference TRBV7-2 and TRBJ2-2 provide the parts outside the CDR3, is GAGVSQSPSNKVTEKGKDVELRCDPISGHTALYWYRQSLGQGLEFLIYFQGNSAPDKSGLPSDRFSAERTGGSVSTLTIQRTQQEDSAVYLCASSPGLAGTGELFFGEGSRLTVL.

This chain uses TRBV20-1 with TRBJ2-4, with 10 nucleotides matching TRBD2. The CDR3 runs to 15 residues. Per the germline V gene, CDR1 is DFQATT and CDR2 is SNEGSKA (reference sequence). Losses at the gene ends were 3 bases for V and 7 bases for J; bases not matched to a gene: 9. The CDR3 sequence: CSASRISGRGNIQYF. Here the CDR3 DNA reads TGCAGTGCTAGTAGGATCAGCGGGAGGGGGAACATTCAGTACTTC.

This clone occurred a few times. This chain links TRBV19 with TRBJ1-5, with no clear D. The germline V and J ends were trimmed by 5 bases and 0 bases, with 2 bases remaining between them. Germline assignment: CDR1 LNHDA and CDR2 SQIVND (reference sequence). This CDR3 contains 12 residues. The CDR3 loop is CASSYSNQPQHF. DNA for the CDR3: TGTGCCAGTAGTTATAGCAATCAGCCCCAGCATTTT.

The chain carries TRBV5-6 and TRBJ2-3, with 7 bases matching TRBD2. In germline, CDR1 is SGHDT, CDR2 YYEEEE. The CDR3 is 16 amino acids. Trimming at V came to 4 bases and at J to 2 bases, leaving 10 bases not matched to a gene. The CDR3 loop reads CASSLLGGGDTDTQYF. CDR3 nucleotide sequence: TGTGCCAGCAGCCTACTTGGCGGGGGAGACACAGATACGCAGTATTTT.

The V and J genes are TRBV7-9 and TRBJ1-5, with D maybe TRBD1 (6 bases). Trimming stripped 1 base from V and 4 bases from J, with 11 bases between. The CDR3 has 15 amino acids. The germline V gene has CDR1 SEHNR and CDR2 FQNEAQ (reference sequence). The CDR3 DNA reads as TGTGCCAGCAGCTTAGATAGGACAGAGAATCAGCCCCAGCATTTT. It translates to CASSLDRTENQPQHF.

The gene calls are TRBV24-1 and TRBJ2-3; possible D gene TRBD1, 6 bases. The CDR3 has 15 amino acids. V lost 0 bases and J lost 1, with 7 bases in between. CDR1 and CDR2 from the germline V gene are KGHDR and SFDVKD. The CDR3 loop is CATSDLPGGTDTQYF. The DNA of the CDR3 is TGTGCCACCAGTGATTTGCCAGGGGGCACAGATACGCAGTATTTT.

The DNA for the CDR3 is TGTGCCTGGATGATACAGGGGGCGCGAACCGGGGAGCTGTTTTTT. It translates to CAWMIQGARTGELFF. The chain links TRBV30 to TRBJ2-2, with 9 nucleotides matching TRBD1. Germline V gene sequence: CDR1 GTSNPN, CDR2 SVGIG (reference sequence). The CDR3 extends over 15 amino acids. Trimming took 4 bases from V and 5 from J; bases not matched to a gene: 8. The variable domain in full, with the rest retrieved from reference TRBV30 and TRBJ2-2, is SQTIHQWPATLVQPVGSPLSLECTVEGTSNPNLYWYRQAAGRGLQLLFYSVGIGQISSEVPQNLSASRPQDRQFILSSKKLLLSDSGFYLCAWMIQGARTGELFFGEGSRLTVL.

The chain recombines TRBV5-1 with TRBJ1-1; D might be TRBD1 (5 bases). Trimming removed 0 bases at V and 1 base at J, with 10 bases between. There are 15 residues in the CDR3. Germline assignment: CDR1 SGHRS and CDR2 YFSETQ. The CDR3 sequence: CASSLEGHTNTEAFF. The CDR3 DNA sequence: TGCGCCAGCAGCTTGGAGGGGCACACGAACACTGAAGCTTTCTTT.

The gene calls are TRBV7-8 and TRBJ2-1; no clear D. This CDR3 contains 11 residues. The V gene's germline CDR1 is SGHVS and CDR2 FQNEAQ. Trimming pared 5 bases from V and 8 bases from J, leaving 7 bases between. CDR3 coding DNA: TGTGCCAGCAGCCATCGGGATGAGCAGTTCTTC. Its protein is CASSHRDEQFF.

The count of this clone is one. CDR3 nucleotide sequence: TGCGCCAGCAGCTTGAACGGGAATCAGCCCCAGCATTTT. Translated: CASSLNGNQPQHF. The rearrangement links TRBV5-1 to TRBJ1-5, with D hard to call. The CDR3 length is 13 residues. V lost 1 base and J lost 4, with 6 bases in between. Looked up from germline, CDR1 is SGHRS and CDR2 is YFSETQ.

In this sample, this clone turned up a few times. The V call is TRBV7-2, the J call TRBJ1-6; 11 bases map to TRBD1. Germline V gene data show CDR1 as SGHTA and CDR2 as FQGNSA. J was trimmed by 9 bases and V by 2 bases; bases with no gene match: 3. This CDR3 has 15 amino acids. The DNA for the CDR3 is TGTGCCAGCAGCTTATTGGGGACAGGGGGTTCACCCCTCCACTTT. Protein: CASSLLGTGGSPLHF.

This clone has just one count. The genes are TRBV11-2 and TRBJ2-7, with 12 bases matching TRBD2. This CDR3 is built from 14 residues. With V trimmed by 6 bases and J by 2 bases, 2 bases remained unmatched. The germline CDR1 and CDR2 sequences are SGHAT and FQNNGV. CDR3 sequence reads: CASSWTSGTYEQYF. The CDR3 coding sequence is TGTGCCAGCAGTTGGACTAGCGGGACCTACGAGCAGTACTTC.

CDR3 coding DNA: TGTGCCAGCAGTGAAGACTTGGGAGGCGAGCAGTACTTC. Translation gives CASSEDLGGEQYF. J is TRBJ2-7 and V is TRBV2; TRBD2 is a possible D gene (6 bases). V was shortened by 1 base and J by 6 bases, with 10 bases between the two germline ends. Germline V gene data show CDR1 as SNHLY and CDR2 as FYNNEI. The CDR3 sequence is 13 residues long. Variable domain in full (rest from reference TRBV2 and TRBJ2-7): EPEVTQTPSHQVTQMGQEVILRCVPISNHLYFYWYRQILGQKVEFLVSFYNNEISEKSEIFDDQFSVERPDGSNFTLKIRSTKLEDSAMYFCASSEDLGGEQYFGPGTRLTVT.

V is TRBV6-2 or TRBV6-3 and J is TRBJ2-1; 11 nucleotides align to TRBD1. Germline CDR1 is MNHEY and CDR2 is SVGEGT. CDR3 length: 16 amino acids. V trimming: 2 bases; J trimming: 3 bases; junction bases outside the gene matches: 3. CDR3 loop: CASSYPGTGGYNEQFF. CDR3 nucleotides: TGTGCCAGCAGTTACCCCGGGACAGGGGGCTACAATGAGCAGTTCTTC.

CDR3 nucleotide sequence: TGTGCCAGCAGTACGGGACAGGGAGGGTCACCCCTCCACTTT. It encodes CASSTGQGGSPLHF. This chain joins TRBV28 and TRBJ1-6; 9 bases map to TRBD1. The CDR3 runs to 14 residues. Trimming cost V 5 bases and J 10 bases; bases outside gene matches: 6. Germline V gene data show CDR1 as MDHEN and CDR2 as SYDVKM.

This chain's CDR3 is CASSLNLQGALDTQYF. In DNA, the CDR3 is TGTGCCAGCAGCTTAAACCTACAGGGGGCGTTAGATACGCAGTATTTT. The chain combines TRBV11-3 with TRBJ2-3; TRBD1 matches at 9 bases. The J segment lost 5 bases and the V segment lost 2 bases, leaving 8 bases of the junction unmatched. The CDR3 has 16 amino acids. Germline V gene lookup returns CDR1 SGHNT and CDR2 YENEEA.

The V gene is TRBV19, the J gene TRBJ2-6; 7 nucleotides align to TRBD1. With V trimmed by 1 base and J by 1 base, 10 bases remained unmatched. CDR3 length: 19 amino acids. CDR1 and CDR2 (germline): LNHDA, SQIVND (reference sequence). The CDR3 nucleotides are TGTGCCAGTAGTATAGTGAGGGCAGGGGGTATTTCTGGGGCCAACGTCCTGACTTTC. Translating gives CASSIVRAGGISGANVLTF.

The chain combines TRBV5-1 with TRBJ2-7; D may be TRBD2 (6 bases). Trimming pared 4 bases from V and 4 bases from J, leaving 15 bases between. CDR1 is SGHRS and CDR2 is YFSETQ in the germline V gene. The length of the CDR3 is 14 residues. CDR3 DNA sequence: TGCGCCAGCAGCCGGGAATCGGGAGCTTACGAGCAGTACGTC. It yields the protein CASSRESGAYEQYV.

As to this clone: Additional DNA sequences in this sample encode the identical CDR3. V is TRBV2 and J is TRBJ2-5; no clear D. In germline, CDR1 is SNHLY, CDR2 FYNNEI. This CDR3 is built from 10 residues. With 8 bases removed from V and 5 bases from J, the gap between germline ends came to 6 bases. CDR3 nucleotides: TGTGCCAGCTCGGTGGAGACCCAGTACTTC. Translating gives CASSVETQYF.

The CDR3 region is CASSPDRVLFF. CDR3 coding DNA: TGTGCCAGCAGCCCCGACAGGGTGCTGTTCTTC. The rearrangement links TRBV6-5 to TRBJ2-1; the match to TRBD1 covers 7 bases. The CDR3 has 11 residues. Unmatched junction bases numbered 8, after V lost 6 bases and J lost 15 bases. Germline V gives CDR1 MNHEY, CDR2 SVGAGI.

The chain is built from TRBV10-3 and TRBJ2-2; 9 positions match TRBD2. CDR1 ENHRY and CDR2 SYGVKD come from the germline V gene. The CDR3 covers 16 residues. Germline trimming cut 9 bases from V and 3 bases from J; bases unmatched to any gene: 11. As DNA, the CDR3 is TGTGCCATAACAATTAGCGGGAGCGAAGACACCGGGGAGCTGTTTTTT. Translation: CAITISGSEDTGELFF.

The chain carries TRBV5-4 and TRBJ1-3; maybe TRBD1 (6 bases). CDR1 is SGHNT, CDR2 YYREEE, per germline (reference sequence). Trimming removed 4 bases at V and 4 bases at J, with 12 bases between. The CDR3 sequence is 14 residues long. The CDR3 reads CASSDRTAGNTIYF. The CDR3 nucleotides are TGTGCCAGCAGCGACCGGACAGCGGGAAACACCATATATTTT.

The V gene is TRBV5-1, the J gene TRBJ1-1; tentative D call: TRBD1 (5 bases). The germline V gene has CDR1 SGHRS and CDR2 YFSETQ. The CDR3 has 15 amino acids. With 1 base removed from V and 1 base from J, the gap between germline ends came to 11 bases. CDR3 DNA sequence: TGCGCCAGCAGCTTGCTAGGGGCCGCGAACACTGAAGCTTTCTTT. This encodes CASSLLGAANTEAFF. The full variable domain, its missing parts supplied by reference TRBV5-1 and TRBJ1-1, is KAGVTQTPRYLIKTRGQQVTLSCSPISGHRSVSWYQQTPGQGLQFLFEYFSETQRNKGNFPGRFSGRQFSNSRSEMNVSTLELGDSALYLCASSLLGAANTEAFFGQGTRLTVV.

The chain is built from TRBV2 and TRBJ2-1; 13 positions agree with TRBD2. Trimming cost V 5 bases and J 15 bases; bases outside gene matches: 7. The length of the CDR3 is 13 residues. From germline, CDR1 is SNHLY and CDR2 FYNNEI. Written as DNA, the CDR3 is TGTGCCAGCAGTTTGGGACTAGCGGGGAGGCTGTTCTTC. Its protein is CASSLGLAGRLFF.

The CDR3 is CASSHHYRDRGLKGYGYTF. CDR3 sequence (DNA): TGCGCCAGCAGTCATCACTACCGGGACAGGGGTTTAAAGGGCTATGGCTACACCTTC. V is TRBV23-1 and J is TRBJ1-2, with 10 positions matching TRBD1. TRBV23-1 is sorted into the ORF group, with uncertain function. This CDR3 contains 19 residues. The V gene end was trimmed by 3 bases and the J gene end by 4 bases; junction bases not matched to a gene: 17.

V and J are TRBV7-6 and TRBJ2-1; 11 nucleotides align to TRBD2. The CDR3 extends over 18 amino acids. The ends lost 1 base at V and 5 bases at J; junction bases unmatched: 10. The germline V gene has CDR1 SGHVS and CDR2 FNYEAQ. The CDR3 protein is CASSLVSGREWGNNEQFF. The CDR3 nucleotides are TGTGCCAGCAGCTTAGTTAGCGGGAGGGAATGGGGGAACAATGAGCAGTTCTTC.

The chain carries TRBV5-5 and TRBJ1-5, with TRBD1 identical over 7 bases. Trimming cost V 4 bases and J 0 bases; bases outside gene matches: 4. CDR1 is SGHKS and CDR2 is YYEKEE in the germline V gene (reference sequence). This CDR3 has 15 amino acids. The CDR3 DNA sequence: TGTGCCAGCAGCCGGACAGGTACTAGCAATCAGCCCCAGCATTTT. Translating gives CASSRTGTSNQPQHF.